This TCR beta chain was identified during a study of blood T cell repertoires in COVID-19. Study-wide background: From T cells, B-cell-depleted T cells, or PBMCs came the material, which was cDNA or gDNA.

The CDR3 length is 12 residues. The V gene lost 2 bases and the J gene lost 9 bases, with 9 bases spanning the gap. Germline V gene sequence: CDR1 KGHDR, CDR2 SFDVKD. In the source study's methods: Reference gene primer amplification in the assay estimated nucleated cell counts. Repertoires were generated with immunoSEQ multiplex PCR, while TCRdb's copy carries only in-frame clones and drops some. The V and J calls and clone size were taken over from that table, and D and trimming were inferred from the DNA. The sample consists of about 480,000 clones, approximately 87% of them appearing once. Sequenced material: PBMCs or T cells enriched from blood (not recorded which). The TCR sequence derives from a woman aged 40 to 50 who had recovered from COVID-19. This chain links TRBV24-1 with TRBJ2-5, with D perhaps matching TRBD1 (5 bases). The CDR3 sequence is CATSDSTGSQYF. In nucleotides, the CDR3 is TGTGCCACCAGTGATTCCACAGGCTCCCAGTACTTC.